This T cell receptor (beta chain) was observed in a study of early T cells in non-severe SARS-CoV-2 infection (dated by TCRdb to the early 2020s). Notes on the research overall: Because TCR sequencing was done on bulk RNA from unsorted whole blood, the alpha and beta chains could not be paired. The paper's findings and limits, for the study overall: VDJdb matching was skewed toward anti-spike CD8 responses and likely underestimated virus-specific expansions by missing private and CD4 specificities.

This was a case-control study nested in a cohort of healthcare workers in London, UK, who had nasopharyngeal swab PCR tests and blood samples taken every week. Healthcare workers were recruited between 23 and 31 March 2020, during the week of the UK lockdown, and were followed weekly for up to about 15 weeks. The CDR3 holds 14 amino acids from the cysteine to the phenylalanine. Only the CDR3 portion is preserved as DNA: 42 bases, with reading frame beginning at the first base. V and J are truncated by 8 bases and 1 base respectively, leaving an intervening sequence of 11 bases. For CDR1 and CDR2, the germline V gene (reference sequence) lists MNHEY and SMNVEV. Library preparation used 5' RACE. TCRdb names NextSeq 500 as the instrument used. To correct for sequencing error and PCR bias, the TCR library protocol tagged individual cDNA molecules with unique molecular identifiers. Sequencing covered both TCR alpha and beta chains, and within each sample the abundances of alpha and beta sequences were tightly co-correlated. On the study's bioinformatics: Decombinator V4 was used to annotate the V gene, J gene and CDR3 of the TCR sequences. TCRs were defined as expanded if a significant change between any two time points was detected under a Poisson model with p below 0.0001. TCR abundances were normalised to the total number of TCRs sequenced per sample and expressed as counts per million. MAIT TCRs were defined by TRAV1-2 paired with TRAJ12, TRAJ20 or TRAJ33, and iNKT TCRs by TRAV10 paired with TRAJ18. A search of VDJdb, accessed on 1 November 2021, was run for TCRs annotated to CMV, EBV and SARS-CoV-2, with TCRs annotated for multiple antigens excluded. The public sequencing data were trimmed at Q25 with fastp and processed into clonotypes with MiXCR by TCRdb, which kept only in-frame beta chains. Under each unique CDR3 protein, matching rows form one entry showing the most common genes and DNA. TCRdb's processing, not the authors' own work, is the source of the V and J calls. The sample contains over 55,000 distinct CDR3 sequences, roughly an eighth of them found a single time. The ten largest clones take up less than 3% of the sample.

Notes on this clonotype: It lacks a known antigen. Base quality data are lacking; no much larger clone is found one base away.

The V and J segments used are TRBV27 and TRBJ1-4, with the D segment identity uncertain. This sample comprised whole blood, obtained at baseline. The sequence was collected from an adult who was a healthcare worker with PCR-confirmed SARS-CoV-2 infection or an uninfected control (not recorded which). The sequence in DNA is TGTGCCAGCGGTACATTACAAACTAATGAAAAACTGTTTTTT. Its amino acids are CASGTLQTNEKLFF. Joined to the reference TRBV27 and TRBJ1-4 proteins, this CDR3 gives the full variable domain: EAQVTQNPRYLITVTGKKLTVTCSQNMNHEYMSWYRQDPGLGLRQIYYSMNVEVTDKGDVPEGYKVSRKEKRNFPLILESPSPNQTSLYFCASGTLQTNEKLFFGSGTQLSVL.